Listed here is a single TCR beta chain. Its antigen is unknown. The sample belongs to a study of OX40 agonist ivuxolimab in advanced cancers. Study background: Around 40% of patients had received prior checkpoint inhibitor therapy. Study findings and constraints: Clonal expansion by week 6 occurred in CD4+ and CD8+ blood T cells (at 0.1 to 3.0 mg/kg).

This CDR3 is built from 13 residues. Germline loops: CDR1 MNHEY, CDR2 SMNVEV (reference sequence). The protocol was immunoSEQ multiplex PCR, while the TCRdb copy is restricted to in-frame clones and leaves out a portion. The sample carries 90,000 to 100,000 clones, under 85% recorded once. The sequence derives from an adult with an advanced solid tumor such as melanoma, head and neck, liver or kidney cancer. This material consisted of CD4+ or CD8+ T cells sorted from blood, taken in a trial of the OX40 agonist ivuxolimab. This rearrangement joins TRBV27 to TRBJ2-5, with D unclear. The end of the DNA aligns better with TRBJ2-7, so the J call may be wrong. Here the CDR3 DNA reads TGTGCCAGCAGGCCTAACGAGTTCTACGAGCAGTACTTC. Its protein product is CASRPNEFYEQYF.